The clone carrying this TCR beta chain was seen more than once but under ten times. Its antigen is currently unknown. TCR beta CDR3 regions were amplified from RNA. HTBI primers drove first-round RT-PCR of the TCR CDR3. Each CDR3 protein is one row after TCRdb ran MiXCR on the multiplex PCR reads. The table lists 300,000 to 450,000 distinct CDR3 sequences, about 14% of them singletons. The source of the sample is a study of T cells in Graves' hyperthyroidism and ophthalmopathy. Whole-study results and caveats: Most clonotypes expanded in the thyroid (above 0.001) were also present in blood.

The sequence came from a man aged 30 to 45 with Graves' hyperthyroidism that later progressed to Graves' ophthalmopathy. Source material: blood.

CDR3 in DNA: TGTGCCAGCAGTGCCCCGGCGGACAGGGGGCTCGAGCAGTACTTC. This translates into CASSAPADRGLEQYF. This chain connects TRBV25-1 to TRBJ2-7; 11 bases agree with TRBD1. After removal of 4 bases from V and 6 bases from J, the junction contained 8 bases not matched to a gene. CDR1 is MGHDK and CDR2 is SYGVNS in the germline V gene. This CDR3 comprises 15 residues.